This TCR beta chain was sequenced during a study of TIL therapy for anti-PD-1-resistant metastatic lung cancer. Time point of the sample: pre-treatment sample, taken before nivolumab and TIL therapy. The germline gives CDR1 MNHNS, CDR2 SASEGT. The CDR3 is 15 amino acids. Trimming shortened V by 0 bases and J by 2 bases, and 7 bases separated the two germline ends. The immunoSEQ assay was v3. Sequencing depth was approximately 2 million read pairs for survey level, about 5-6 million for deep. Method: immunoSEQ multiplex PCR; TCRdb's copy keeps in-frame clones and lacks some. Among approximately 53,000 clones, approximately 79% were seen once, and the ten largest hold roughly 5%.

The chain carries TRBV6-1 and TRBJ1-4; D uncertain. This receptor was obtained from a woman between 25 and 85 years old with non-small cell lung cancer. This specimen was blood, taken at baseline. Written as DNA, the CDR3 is TGTGCCAGCAGTGAAGCAGGTTCTACTAATGAAAAACTGTTTTTT. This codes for CASSEAGSTNEKLFF.